The T cell receptor (beta chain) under discussion was sequenced for a study of blood T cell repertoires in COVID-19. Study-level information: Samples taken during acute and convalescent COVID-19 were collected in the United States, Italy and Spain.

V shed 5 bases, J shed 5 bases, and the junction held 2 bases outside the gene matches. There are 12 residues in the CDR3. The germline V gene encodes CDR1 SGHTA and CDR2 FQGTGA. Clones were sequenced by immunoSEQ multiplex PCR, and TCRdb holds only the in-frame ones, with some missing. This sample has roughly 110,000 clones, with roughly 89% found just once. Sequencing was performed on peripheral blood. The rearrangement uses TRBV7-3 and TRBJ1-1, with 7 positions matching TRBD1. This clonotype originated in a human donor with acute or convalescent COVID-19. The donor label of this sample is uncertain. This CDR3 is CASSLTGTEAFF. CDR3 coding DNA: TGTGCCAGCAGCCTGACAGGGACTGAAGCTTTCTTT.